These 26 T cell receptor beta chains share one sample of origin, sequenced in a study of graft-versus-host responses after intestinal transplantation. Their target antigens are unknown. Assay used: immunoSEQ multiplex PCR; TCRdb lists only in-frame clones, some missing. The data hold some 85,000 clones, with around 87% observed a single time. The source material was unstimulated CD8+ T cells sorted from spleen or lymph node cells, sampled before transplant. These TCRs come from a human donor who was the organ donor for an intestinal transplant.

The CDR3 sequence: CASKRGGGDTEAFF. In DNA, the CDR3 is TGCGCCAGCAAGCGAGGAGGGGGGGACACTGAAGCTTTCTTT. The chain is built from TRBV5-1 and TRBJ1-1, with a weak D call TRBD1 (6 bases). This CDR3 region has 14 residues. CDR1 and CDR2 from the germline V gene are SGHRS and YFSETQ. Between the trimmed V and J ends, which lost 6 bases and 3 bases, there was a span of 15 bases.

The chain joins TRBV7-9 to TRBJ2-7; 11 positions agree with TRBD2. The germline CDR1 and CDR2 sequences are SEHNR and FQNEAQ (reference sequence). The length of the CDR3 is 14 residues. The trim removed 6 bases at V and 1 base at J, leaving 2 bases unmatched. CDR3 amino acids: CASSWTSGSYEQYF. The CDR3 coding sequence is TGTGCCAGCAGTTGGACTAGCGGGTCCTACGAGCAGTACTTC.

J is TRBJ2-1 and V is TRBV2; D could derive from TRBD1 or TRBD2 (6 bases each). V dropped 2 bases and J dropped 4 bases, with 12 bases sitting between them. This CDR3 spans 15 amino acids. CDR1 is SNHLY and CDR2 is FYNNEI in the germline V gene. The CDR3 region has the DNA TGTGCCAGCAGTGAAACCGGGGGCCCTTACAATGAGCAGTTCTTC. Residues: CASSETGGPYNEQFF.

The chain combines TRBV9 with TRBJ1-5; 10 bases are shared with TRBD1. In germline, CDR1 is SGDLS, CDR2 YYNGEE. J lost 0 bases, V lost 3 bases, and 6 bases had no gene match. This CDR3 has 17 residues. CDR3 loop: CASSARDRGVSNQPQHF. CDR3 DNA sequence: TGTGCCAGCAGCGCCCGGGACAGGGGCGTTAGCAATCAGCCCCAGCATTTT.

The rearrangement joins TRBV29-1 to TRBJ1-1, with D tentatively TRBD1 (6 bases). Germline V gives CDR1 SQVTM, CDR2 ANQGSEA. CDR3 length equals 14 residues. V was clipped by 7 bases and J by 1 base, with 16 bases between them. In DNA form, the CDR3 reads TGCAGCGCCCAAGGACAGACCTGGAACACTGAAGCTTTCTTT. Protein sequence: CSAQGQTWNTEAFF.

The V gene is TRBV27, the J gene TRBJ2-3; weak D call: TRBD1 (5 bases). Trimming cost V 8 bases and J 4 bases, with 10 bases left between them. Germline values: CDR1 MNHEY, CDR2 SMNVEV (reference sequence). This CDR3 comprises 12 residues. The CDR3 DNA is TGTGCCAGCGGACATCAACCAGATACGCAGTATTTT. This encodes CASGHQPDTQYF.

The rearrangement links TRBV9 to TRBJ2-3; tentative D call: TRBD2 (7 bases). Germline V gene sequence: CDR1 SGDLS, CDR2 YYNGEE. Trimming took off 3 bases at V and 3 bases at J, with 14 bases between the two ends. The CDR3 sequence is 15 residues long. CDR3 nucleotide sequence: TGTGCCAGCAGCGGAGAGGGGGGGTTGACAGATACGCAGTATTTT. Translation gives CASSGEGGLTDTQYF.

This clone was counted a few times. The V call is TRBV7-2, the J call TRBJ2-7; no firm D call. Trimming left V 4 bases short and J 4 bases short, with 14 bases between. Germline lookup yields CDR1 SGHTA and CDR2 FQGNSA. This CDR3 has 14 amino acids. The chain's CDR3 is CASSWFGSPYEQYF. DNA of the CDR3: TGTGCCAGCAGCTGGTTCGGGTCGCCGTACGAGCAGTACTTC. Combining the CDR3 with reference TRBV7-2 and TRBJ2-7 gives the whole variable domain GAGVSQSPSNKVTEKGKDVELRCDPISGHTALYWYRQSLGQGLEFLIYFQGNSAPDKSGLPSDRFSAERTGGSVSTLTIQRTQQEDSAVYLCASSWFGSPYEQYFGPGTRLTVT.

This clone has only one observation. V is TRBV27 and J is TRBJ2-5; 10 bases are shared with TRBD2. In germline, CDR1 is MNHEY, CDR2 SMNVEV (reference sequence). CDR3 length: 18 residues. The ends lost 2 bases at V and 0 bases at J; junction bases unmatched: 9. The CDR3 nucleotides are TGTGCCAGCAGTTTACGTGGACTAGCGGAAATGTACCAAGAGACCCAGTACTTC. As protein: CASSLRGLAEMYQETQYF.

V and J are TRBV6-1 and TRBJ1-5; D is perhaps TRBD1 (5 bases). The V end was cut by 1 base, the J end by 3 bases, with 13 bases between. CDR3 length: 16 amino acids. The germline V gene encodes CDR1 MNHNS and CDR2 SASEGT. The DNA of the CDR3 is TGTGCCAGCAGTGAAGACAGGAGGGAGGCCAATCAGCCCCAGCATTTT. It is translated as CASSEDRREANQPQHF.

The chain employs TRBV27 and TRBJ1-5, with 7 bases aligning to TRBD1. Germline values: CDR1 MNHEY, CDR2 SMNVEV (reference sequence). V was pared by 5 bases and J by 4 bases, with 11 bases of the junction left unmatched. The length of the CDR3 is 16 residues. As DNA, the CDR3 is TGTGCCAGCAGTCAAGAAGACAAGACAGGGAATCAGCCCCAGCATTTT. Encoded protein: CASSQEDKTGNQPQHF.

The J gene is TRBJ1-2, the V gene TRBV5-6; D is perhaps TRBD1 (6 bases). The V gene's germline CDR1 is SGHDT and CDR2 YYEEEE. The CDR3 covers 14 residues. V was cut by 2 bases and J by 4 bases, with 12 bases left in between. The CDR3 bases are TGTGCCAGCAGCTTTCGGACAGAGGGCTATGGCTACACCTTC. This codes for CASSFRTEGYGYTF. Variable domain in full (rest from reference TRBV5-6 and TRBJ1-2): DAGVTQSPTHLIKTRGQQVTLRCSPKSGHDTVSWYQQALGQGPQFIFQYYEEEERQRGNFPDRFSGHQFPNYSSELNVNALLLGDSALYLCASSFRTEGYGYTFGSGTRLTVV.

Only a few counts were recorded for this clone. The chain joins TRBV6-4 to TRBJ2-2; D call uncertain. Looked up from germline, CDR1 is MRHNA and CDR2 is SNTAGT. Deletions cut 0 bases from V and 6 bases from J, with 5 bases between. CDR3 length: 13 amino acids. CDR3 nucleotides: TGTGCCAGCAGTGACTCCTCGGCCGGGGAGCTGTTTTTT. It is translated as CASSDSSAGELFF.

This clone has more than one count but fewer than ten. The chain carries TRBV5-4 and TRBJ2-2, with D uncertain. V lost 4 bases to trimming and J lost 4 bases, with 8 bases between them. CDR3 length: 13 amino acids. The germline V gene encodes CDR1 SGHNT and CDR2 YYREEE (reference sequence). CDR3 region: CASSGQGTGELFF. CDR3 nucleotides: TGTGCCAGCAGCGGTCAAGGCACCGGGGAGCTGTTTTTT. The full variable domain, rest sourced from reference TRBV5-4 and TRBJ2-2, is ETGVTQSPTHLIKTRGQQVTLRCSSQSGHNTVSWYQQALGQGPQFIFQYYREEENGRGNFPPRFSGLQFPNYSSELNVNALELDDSALYLCASSGQGTGELFFGEGSRLTVL.

The chain links TRBV19 to TRBJ2-3, with D perhaps being TRBD1 or TRBD2 (5 bases each). CDR1 and CDR2 (germline): LNHDA, SQIVND (reference sequence). The CDR3 spans 13 residues. V lost 0 bases and J lost 7, with 8 bases in between. In DNA, the CDR3 is TGTGCCAGTAGTATAGACGGGGCAAATACGCAGTATTTT. This codes for CASSIDGANTQYF.

This sequence joins TRBV5-4 and TRBJ1-4; no reliable D call. The V and J ends lost 4 bases and 5 bases respectively, with 15 bases between them. Per the germline V gene, CDR1 is SGHNT and CDR2 is YYREEE (reference sequence). The CDR3 is made up of 15 amino acids. CDR3: CASSPEDGLNEKLFF. The CDR3 DNA reads TGTGCCAGCAGCCCCGAAGACGGACTAAATGAAAAACTGTTTTTT.

This chain links TRBV5-1 with TRBJ2-3, with a possible D match to TRBD1 (6 bases). The CDR3 has 12 amino acids. Germline CDR1 reads SGHRS; CDR2 reads YFSETQ. V was pared by 1 base and J by 7 bases, with 7 bases between. CDR3 sequence (DNA): TGCGCCAGCAGCTTGAGGGGGTATACGCAGTATTTT. Translated, it gives CASSLRGYTQYF.

Worth noting for this clone: Germline is not matched at one junction end, which may reflect a read error. The V call is TRBV4-2, the J call TRBJ1-2, with D unresolved. The germline V gene encodes CDR1 LGHNA and CDR2 YNFKEQ. This CDR3 is built from 13 residues. Here the CDR3 reads CASSQDPSLEGPF. The CDR3 DNA follows: TGTGCCAGCAGCCAAGATCCGAGTTTGGAGGGCCCCTTC.

The chain couples TRBV2 to TRBJ1-1, with D perhaps TRBD1 (6 bases). The ends were cut back, 7 bases at V and 6 bases at J, with 15 bases in the middle. The CDR3 runs to 13 residues. Germline V lookup: CDR1 SNHLY, CDR2 FYNNEI. CDR3 sequence (DNA): TGTGCCAGCATAAAGAGGGGGTTCCCTGAAGCTTTCTTT. Encoded protein: CASIKRGFPEAFF.

The chain employs TRBV5-4 and TRBJ2-7; D is possibly TRBD1 or TRBD2 (5 bases each). Germline assignment: CDR1 SGHNT and CDR2 YYREEE (reference sequence). V lost 2 bases, J lost 4 bases, and 10 bases lay in between. CDR3 length: 13 residues. The CDR3, as DNA: TGTGCCAGCAGCTTCGGGGCAGGATACGAGCAGTACTTC. It specifies CASSFGAGYEQYF.

The rearrangement links TRBV15 to TRBJ1-1, with 7 bases that match TRBD1. Germline trimming cut 3 bases from V and 1 base from J; bases unmatched to any gene: 5. Germline CDR1 is LNHNV and CDR2 is YYDKDF (reference sequence). The CDR3 extends over 15 amino acids. The CDR3 DNA follows: TGTGCCACCAGCAGTGCCGGACAGGCGAACACTGAAGCTTTCTTT. Amino acid sequence: CATSSAGQANTEAFF.

The chain uses TRBV7-9 and TRBJ1-4; 8 bases agree with TRBD1. Unmatched junction bases numbered 3, after V lost 4 bases and J lost 2 bases. The germline CDR1 and CDR2 sequences are SEHNR and FQNEAQ (reference sequence). The CDR3 contains 15 residues. The CDR3 reads CASSSDRGTNEKLFF. The DNA of the CDR3 is TGTGCCAGCAGCTCAGACAGGGGCACTAATGAAAAACTGTTTTTT. Full variable domain (outside the CDR3, taken from reference TRBV7-9 and TRBJ1-4): DTGVSQNPRHKITKRGQNVTFRCDPISEHNRLYWYRQTLGQGPEFLTYFQNEAQLEKSRLLSDRFSAERPKGSFSTLEIQRTEQGDSAMYLCASSSDRGTNEKLFFGSGTQLSVL.

The CDR3 region has the DNA TGTGCCAGCAGCGTAGACGGGGGGGAACCCTACAATGAGCAGTTCTTC. Translating it yields CASSVDGGEPYNEQFF. The chain links TRBV9 to TRBJ2-1; 8 bases line up with TRBD2. The CDR3 covers 16 residues. The germline CDR1 and CDR2 sequences are SGDLS and YYNGEE. Unmatched junction bases numbered 4, after V lost 0 bases and J lost 2 bases.

The chain employs TRBV5-1 and TRBJ1-1, with TRBD1 identical over 9 bases. This CDR3 has 15 residues. Trimming cost V 4 bases and J 3 bases; bases outside gene matches: 7. Per germline, CDR1 SGHRS and CDR2 YFSETQ. The CDR3: CASSAGQGWDTEAFF. The DNA for the CDR3 is TGCGCCAGCAGCGCAGGACAGGGGTGGGACACTGAAGCTTTCTTT.

The chain recombines TRBV28 with TRBJ2-1, with D unclear. This CDR3 is 18 amino acids long. From germline, CDR1 is MDHEN and CDR2 SYDVKM. Trimming cost V 2 bases and J 1 base, with 18 bases left between them. The chain's CDR3 is CASSLVSRVLESYNEQFF. The DNA of the CDR3 is TGTGCCAGCAGTTTAGTATCTAGGGTGCTTGAATCCTACAATGAGCAGTTCTTC.

This chain connects TRBV11-2 to TRBJ2-7; 8 bases agree with TRBD1. Unmatched junction bases numbered 6, after V lost 6 bases and J lost 2 bases. The CDR3 is made up of 14 amino acids. Germline V lookup: CDR1 SGHAT, CDR2 FQNNGV. In DNA, the CDR3 is TGTGCCAGCAGAAGGGGACAGGACACCTACGAGCAGTACTTC. This gives the protein CASRRGQDTYEQYF.